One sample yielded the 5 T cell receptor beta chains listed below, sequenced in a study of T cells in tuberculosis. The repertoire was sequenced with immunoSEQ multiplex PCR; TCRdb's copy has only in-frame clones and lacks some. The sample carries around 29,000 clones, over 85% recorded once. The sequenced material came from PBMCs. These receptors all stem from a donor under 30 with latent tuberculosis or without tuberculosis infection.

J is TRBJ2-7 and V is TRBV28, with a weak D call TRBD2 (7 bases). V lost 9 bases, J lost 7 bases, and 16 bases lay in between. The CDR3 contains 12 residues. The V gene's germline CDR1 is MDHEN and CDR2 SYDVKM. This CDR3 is CASSRGGREQYF. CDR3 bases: TGTGCCAGTTCAAGGGGGGGCAGAGAGCAGTACTTC. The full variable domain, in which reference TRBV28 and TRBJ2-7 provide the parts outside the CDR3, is DVKVTQSSRYLVKRTGEKVFLECVQDMDHENMFWYRQDPGLGLRLIYFSYDVKMKEKGDIPEGYSVSREKKERFSLILESASTNQTSMYLCASSRGGREQYFGPGTRLTVT.

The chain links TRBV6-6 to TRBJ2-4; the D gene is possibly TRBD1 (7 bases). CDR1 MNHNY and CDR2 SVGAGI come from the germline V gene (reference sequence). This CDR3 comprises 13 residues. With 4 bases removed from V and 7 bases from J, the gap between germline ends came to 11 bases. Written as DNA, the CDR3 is TGTGCCAGCAGTTCGTCAGGGGGGAACATTCAGTACTTC. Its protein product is CASSSSGGNIQYF.

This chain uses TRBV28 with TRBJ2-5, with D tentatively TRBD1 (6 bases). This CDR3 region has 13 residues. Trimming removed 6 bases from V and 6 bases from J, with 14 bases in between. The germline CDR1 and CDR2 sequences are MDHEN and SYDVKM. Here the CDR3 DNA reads TGTGCCAGCAGATATTACAGGGATCAGACCCAGTACTTC. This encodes CASRYYRDQTQYF.

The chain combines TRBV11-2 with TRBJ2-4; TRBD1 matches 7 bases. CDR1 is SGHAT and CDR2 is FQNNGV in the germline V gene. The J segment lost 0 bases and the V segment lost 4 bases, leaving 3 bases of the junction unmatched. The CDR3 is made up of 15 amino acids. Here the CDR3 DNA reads TGTGCCAGCAGCTCCCAGGGGGTAGCCAAAAACATTCAGTACTTC. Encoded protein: CASSSQGVAKNIQYF.

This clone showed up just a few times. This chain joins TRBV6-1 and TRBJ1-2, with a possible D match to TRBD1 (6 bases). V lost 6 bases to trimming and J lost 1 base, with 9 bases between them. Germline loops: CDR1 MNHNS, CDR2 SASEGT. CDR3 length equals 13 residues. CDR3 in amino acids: CASRARGNYGYTF. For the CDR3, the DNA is TGTGCCAGCAGGGCCAGGGGTAACTATGGCTACACCTTC.